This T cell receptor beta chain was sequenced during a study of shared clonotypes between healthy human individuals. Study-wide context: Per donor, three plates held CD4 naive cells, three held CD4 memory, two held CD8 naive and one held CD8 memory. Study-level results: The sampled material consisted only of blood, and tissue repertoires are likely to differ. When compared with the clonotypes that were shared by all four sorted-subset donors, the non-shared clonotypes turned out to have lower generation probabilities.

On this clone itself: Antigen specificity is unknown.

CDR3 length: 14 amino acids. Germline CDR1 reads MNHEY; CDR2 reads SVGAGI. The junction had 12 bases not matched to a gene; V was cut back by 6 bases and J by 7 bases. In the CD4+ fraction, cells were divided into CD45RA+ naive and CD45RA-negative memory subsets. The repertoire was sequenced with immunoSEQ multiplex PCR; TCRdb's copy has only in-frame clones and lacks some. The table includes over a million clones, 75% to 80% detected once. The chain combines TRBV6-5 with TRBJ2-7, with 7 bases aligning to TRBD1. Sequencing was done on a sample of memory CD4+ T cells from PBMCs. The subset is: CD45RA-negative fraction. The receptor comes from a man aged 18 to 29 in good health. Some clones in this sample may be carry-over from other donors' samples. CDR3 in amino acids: CASREGQPLREQYF. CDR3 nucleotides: TGTGCCAGCAGAGAGGGACAGCCTCTGCGGGAGCAGTACTTC.